Described below is a single T cell receptor beta chain sequence and its context. Sampling times: baseline, cycle 4 day 1, cycle 7 day 1. This table comes from immunoSEQ multiplex PCR, and its TCRdb copy is limited to in-frame clones, with some not included. The sample contains 65,000 to 90,000 clones, around 90% of which appear only once. This entry comes from a study of OX40 agonist ivuxolimab in advanced cancers. The source of this sequence is an adult with an advanced solid tumor such as melanoma, head and neck, liver or kidney cancer. Specimen: CD4+ or CD8+ T cells sorted from blood, collected in a trial of the OX40 agonist ivuxolimab.

This CDR3 reads CASSDAPGVGQPQHF. The CDR3 DNA reads as TGTGCCAGCAGTGATGCCCCAGGGGTGGGCCAGCCCCAGCATTTT. The chain has TRBV6-1 and TRBJ1-5, with D possibly TRBD1 on 6 matching bases. CDR3 length equals 15 residues. Germline CDR1 and CDR2: MNHNS and SASEGT. V shed 3 bases and J shed 7 bases, with 16 bases lying between them.